A single sample gave rise to the 27 T cell receptor beta chains below, sequenced in a study of T cell changes during pregnancy in multiple sclerosis (dated by TCRdb to about 2019). Library creation used the immunoSEQ multiplex PCR assay. This is the immuneACCESS table as TCRdb keeps it, with only in-frame sequences that have V and J called. A part of the clones is gone; compared with another copy, unresolved V genes explain less than half, and the rest is unexplained. The sample profile shows around 30,000 clones; around 90% of them were found once. The ten largest clones represent roughly 0.6% of the sample. The sequenced sample was CD4+ T cells from peripheral blood mononuclear cells, obtained in the third trimester of pregnancy. These receptor sequences come from a female donor in good health, enrolled as a control in a pregnancy study.

V and J are TRBV2 and TRBJ1-4, with a tentative D call TRBD1 (6 bases). The V and J ends lost 8 bases and 0 bases respectively, with 13 bases between them. In germline, CDR1 is SNHLY, CDR2 FYNNEI. The CDR3 runs 15 residues. The DNA for the CDR3 is TGTGCCAGCCAAGGCACAGGGACAACTAATGAAAAACTGTTTTTT. Its translation: CASQGTGTTNEKLFF.

The chain employs TRBV19 and TRBJ2-2; 8 bases are a match to TRBD1. The CDR3 runs to 16 residues. J lost 5 bases, V lost 7 bases, and 12 bases had no gene match. Germline CDR1 reads LNHDA; CDR2 reads SQIVND (reference sequence). CDR3 nucleotides: TGTGCCAGTAAGAGTGCGGACAGGGTGGTAACCGGGGAGCTGTTTTTT. Translating it yields CASKSADRVVTGELFF. The whole variable domain, remainder taken from reference TRBV19 and TRBJ2-2, is DGGITQSPKYLFRKEGQNVTLSCEQNLNHDAMYWYRQDPGQGLRLIYYSQIVNDFQKGDIAEGYSVSREKKESFPLTVTSAQKNPTAFYLCASKSADRVVTGELFFGEGSRLTVL.

The rearrangement joins TRBV5-1 to TRBJ2-1, with 8 bases fitting TRBD2. With V trimmed by 6 bases and J by 7 bases, 12 bases remained unmatched. CDR3 length: 15 residues. Per the germline V gene, CDR1 is SGHRS and CDR2 is YFSETQ. The DNA of the CDR3 is TGCGCCAGCACCTACTCGGGGGGGGATTTTAATGAGCAGTTCTTC. This sequence encodes CASTYSGGDFNEQFF.

The chain couples TRBV7-2 to TRBJ2-1, with 8 bases that match TRBD2. CDR1 and CDR2 from the germline V gene are SGHTA and FQGNSA. The J segment lost 10 bases and the V segment lost 5 bases, leaving 16 bases of the junction unmatched. The CDR3 covers 16 residues. The CDR3 DNA sequence: TGTGCCAGCAGCCTTCCTCCGGGACTAGGAGGCTCCGAGCAGTTCTTC. This sequence encodes CASSLPPGLGGSEQFF.

The chain employs TRBV19 and TRBJ1-2; 8 bases match TRBD1. After removal of 7 bases from V and 8 bases from J, the junction contained 12 bases not matched to a gene. CDR3 length: 14 amino acids. Germline V CDR1 and CDR2: LNHDA, SQIVND (reference sequence). The CDR3 DNA follows: TGTGCCAGTACTATGGACAGGGTTTTATTAGGCTACACCTTC. Its translation: CASTMDRVLLGYTF.

The rearrangement joins TRBV18 to TRBJ1-1, with unresolved D. This CDR3 has 15 residues. V dropped 3 bases and J dropped 1 base, with 12 bases sitting between them. CDR1 and CDR2 (germline): KGHSH, LQKENI. CDR3 sequence reads: CASSPSLRSNTEAFF. CDR3 DNA sequence: TGTGCCAGCTCACCGTCCCTACGCTCGAACACTGAAGCTTTCTTT.

This clone was seen once. The V and J genes are TRBV9 and TRBJ2-1; unclear D gene. V gave up 0 bases and J gave up 0 bases, with 7 bases separating them. From germline, CDR1 is SGDLS and CDR2 YYNGEE. The CDR3 spans 15 residues. DNA of the CDR3: TGTGCCAGCAGCGTAGATCTGAGCTCCTACAATGAGCAGTTCTTC. It codes for CASSVDLSSYNEQFF. The variable domain in full, completed from reference TRBV9 and TRBJ2-1, reads DSGVTQTPKHLITATGQRVTLRCSPRSGDLSVYWYQQSLDQGLQFLIQYYNGEERAKGNILERFSAQQFPDLHSELNLSSLELGDSALYFCASSVDLSSYNEQFFGPGTRLTVL.

The V gene is TRBV27, the J gene TRBJ1-4; maybe TRBD1 (5 bases). V lost 6 bases, J lost 6 bases, and 11 bases lay in between. CDR3 length equals 13 residues. Germline loops: CDR1 MNHEY, CDR2 SMNVEV (reference sequence). The CDR3 DNA reads as TGTGCCAGCAGGACAGTAAACTATGAAAAACTGTTTTTT. Amino acids: CASRTVNYEKLFF.

The chain joins TRBV5-1 to TRBJ1-5; 9 bases agree with TRBD1. The V gene's germline CDR1 is SGHRS and CDR2 YFSETQ. The J segment lost 0 bases and the V segment lost 0 bases, leaving 7 bases of the junction unmatched. The CDR3 covers 18 residues. The CDR3 region is CASSLGDRELTSNQPQHF. The DNA for the CDR3 is TGCGCCAGCAGCTTGGGGGACAGGGAGTTGACTAGCAATCAGCCCCAGCATTTT. Together with reference TRBV5-1 and TRBJ1-5, the CDR3 gives the full variable domain: KAGVTQTPRYLIKTRGQQVTLSCSPISGHRSVSWYQQTPGQGLQFLFEYFSETQRNKGNFPGRFSGRQFSNSRSEMNVSTLELGDSALYLCASSLGDRELTSNQPQHFGDGTRLSIL.

This sequence joins TRBV21-1 and TRBJ1-2; the table's D call, TRBD1, has no DNA check behind it. TRBV21-1 is given as a pseudogene. This CDR3 is built from 19 residues. DNA of the CDR3: TGTGCCAGCAGCAAAGGGGTAAGGGACAGACTCTCGGGTAACTATGGCTACACCTTC. This codes for CASSKGVRDRLSGNYGYTF.

The chain recombines TRBV27 with TRBJ2-1, with 7 bases matching TRBD2. The germline V gene encodes CDR1 MNHEY and CDR2 SMNVEV (reference sequence). The CDR3 consists of 16 residues. Trimming took 2 bases from V and 7 from J; bases not matched to a gene: 11. CDR3: CASSLERRASGNEQFF. The CDR3 nucleotides read TGTGCCAGCAGTTTAGAGCGTCGAGCTAGCGGAAATGAGCAGTTCTTC.

In this sample, this clone turned up once. The chain uses TRBV27 and TRBJ2-3; a weak D match, TRBD2 (5 bases). The CDR3 runs to 13 residues. Germline CDR1 MNHEY, CDR2 SMNVEV (reference sequence). V was cut by 6 bases and J by 6 bases, with 13 bases left in between. For the CDR3, the DNA is TGTGCCAGCAGACCGGACTTTGGGGATACGCAGTATTTT. The encoded protein is CASRPDFGDTQYF.

V and J are TRBV6-6 and TRBJ2-1; possible D gene TRBD2, 5 bases. CDR3 length equals 12 residues. Trimming shortened V by 7 bases and J by 3 bases, and 7 bases separated the two germline ends. In germline, CDR1 is MNHNY, CDR2 SVGAGI (reference sequence). The CDR3 DNA follows: TGTGCCAGCAAGAGGGACTACAATGAGCAGTTCTTC. Amino acids: CASKRDYNEQFF.

The V and J genes are TRBV5-4 and TRBJ1-2; TRBD1 matches at 7 bases. The length of the CDR3 is 19 residues. Germline V gives CDR1 SGHNT, CDR2 YYREEE (reference sequence). The V gene end was trimmed by 6 bases and the J gene end by 4 bases; junction bases not matched to a gene: 24. CDR3 amino acids: CASTSMLGLDGDRVYGYTF. In DNA, the CDR3 is TGTGCCAGCACCTCCATGCTTGGGCTGGACGGTGACAGGGTCTATGGCTACACCTTC.

This clone was recorded only once. The rearrangement joins TRBV14 to TRBJ2-7, with TRBD1 identical over 7 bases. This CDR3 contains 13 residues. V lost 0 bases, J lost 9 bases, and 5 bases stayed unmatched. The germline V gene has CDR1 SGHDN and CDR2 FVKESK. The DNA of the CDR3 is TGTGCCAGCAGCCAAGATGGGACAGTAGGGCAGTACTTC. This translates into CASSQDGTVGQYF.

The chain links TRBV6-5 to TRBJ2-3; D uncertain. From germline, CDR1 is MNHEY and CDR2 SVGAGI. The ends were cut back, 6 bases at V and 0 bases at J, with 10 bases in the middle. CDR3 length: 14 residues. CDR3 protein: CASSRVVSTDTQYF. CDR3 DNA: TGTGCCAGCAGCCGTGTAGTTAGCACAGATACGCAGTATTTT.

This clone showed up just once. This rearrangement joins TRBV5-1 to TRBJ2-1, with TRBD2 matching over 15 bases. The CDR3 runs 16 residues. Germline CDR1 SGHRS, CDR2 YFSETQ. V lost 4 bases, J lost 10 bases, and 9 bases stayed unmatched. The CDR3 DNA sequence: TGCGCCAGCAGCGACGCCGGGACTAGCGGGGGGCACGAGCAGTTCTTC. This translates into CASSDAGTSGGHEQFF.

The chain couples TRBV9 to TRBJ2-7; TRBD2 aligns across 12 bases. Germline V gives CDR1 SGDLS, CDR2 YYNGEE. J gave up 7 bases and V 2 bases, and 4 bases lay outside the gene matches. There are 14 residues in the CDR3. CDR3 in amino acids: CASSVRLAGEEQYF. The CDR3 DNA reads TGTGCCAGCAGCGTCCGACTAGCGGGGGAGGAGCAGTACTTC. The full variable domain, in which reference TRBV9 and TRBJ2-7 provide the parts outside the CDR3, is DSGVTQTPKHLITATGQRVTLRCSPRSGDLSVYWYQQSLDQGLQFLIQYYNGEERAKGNILERFSAQQFPDLHSELNLSSLELGDSALYFCASSVRLAGEEQYFGPGTRLTVT.

The chain uses TRBV7-2 and TRBJ2-7, with 7 bases identical to TRBD1. Germline V lookup: CDR1 SGHTA, CDR2 FQGNSA. V lost 1 base, J lost 5 bases, and 8 bases stayed unmatched. CDR3 size: 15 residues. CDR3 sequence: CASSLVVRGIHEQYF. CDR3 sequence (DNA): TGTGCCAGCAGCTTAGTGGTCAGGGGGATCCACGAGCAGTACTTC.

The chain combines TRBV19 with TRBJ1-1; D may be TRBD1 (6 bases). Germline lookup yields CDR1 LNHDA and CDR2 SQIVND (reference sequence). This CDR3 is built from 16 residues. Trimming cost V 7 bases and J 4 bases, with 22 bases left between them. CDR3 coding DNA: TGTGCCAGTACCGCGGGGGTGGGGGGGCGGCTCACTGAAGCTTTCTTT. This translates into CASTAGVGGRLTEAFF.

V gene TRBV30 combines with J gene TRBJ1-4; 7 nucleotides line up with TRBD1. The germline V gene has CDR1 GTSNPN and CDR2 SVGIG (reference sequence). The CDR3 is made up of 15 amino acids. The V gene end was trimmed by 4 bases and the J gene end by 7 bases; junction bases not matched to a gene: 12. In nucleotides, the CDR3 is TGTGCCTGGACCACGACAGGGTCATCGGGTGAAAAACTGTTTTTT. As protein: CAWTTTGSSGEKLFF.

In nucleotides, the CDR3 is TGCGCCAGCAGCCCGGGGAACACTGAAGCTTTCTTT. This gives the protein CASSPGNTEAFF. The V call is TRBV5-1, the J call TRBJ1-1; D is ambiguous. This CDR3 has 12 amino acids. With 4 bases removed from V and 1 base from J, the gap between germline ends came to 5 bases. Per germline, CDR1 SGHRS and CDR2 YFSETQ.

CDR3 in DNA: TGTGCCAGCAGCTCACGCTTGGGGAGCGGGAGTGGTGAGACCCAGTACTTC. This codes for CASSSRLGSGSGETQYF. This chain links TRBV14 with TRBJ2-5; 8 bases align to TRBD2. Germline CDR1 and CDR2: SGHDN and FVKESK. The CDR3 has 17 residues. The V gene end was trimmed by 5 bases and the J gene end by 5 bases; junction bases not matched to a gene: 16.

The chain is built from TRBV11-2 and TRBJ2-1; D ambiguous. CDR3 size: 14 residues. Trimming pared 4 bases from V and 6 bases from J, leaving 13 bases between. Germline V gene lookup returns CDR1 SGHAT and CDR2 FQNNGV. The DNA of the CDR3 is TGTGCCAGCAGCTCCACCCGGTGGGCCAATGAGCAGTTCTTC. It encodes CASSSTRWANEQFF.

The chain uses TRBV11-2 and TRBJ1-1; D gene unclear. V was shortened by 8 bases and J by 11 bases, with 18 bases between the two germline ends. The CDR3 has 12 amino acids. Germline CDR1 and CDR2: SGHAT and FQNNGV. The CDR3 DNA reads TGTGCCAGCGGGGAAGGAGGGATCGTCGCTTTCTTT. The encoded protein is CASGEGGIVAFF.

The V and J genes are TRBV2 and TRBJ2-2; 8 bases agree with TRBD1. Germline CDR1 SNHLY, CDR2 FYNNEI. CDR3 length: 15 amino acids. The V gene end was trimmed by 7 bases and the J gene end by 3 bases; junction bases not matched to a gene: 7. The CDR3 nucleotides read TGTGCCAGCAAAGGACAGGGAGTCGACACCGGGGAGCTGTTTTTT. Protein product: CASKGQGVDTGELFF. Based on the CDR3 plus reference TRBV2 and TRBJ2-2, the full variable domain is EPEVTQTPSHQVTQMGQEVILRCVPISNHLYFYWYRQILGQKVEFLVSFYNNEISEKSEIFDDQFSVERPDGSNFTLKIRSTKLEDSAMYFCASKGQGVDTGELFFGEGSRLTVL.

CDR3 amino acids: CASSEMGQGFDEQFF. CDR3 DNA: TGTGCCAGCAGTGAAATGGGACAGGGTTTCGATGAGCAGTTCTTC. The rearrangement joins TRBV6-1 to TRBJ2-1, with 9 bases lining up with TRBD1. CDR3 length equals 15 residues. The V gene end was trimmed by 2 bases and the J gene end by 8 bases; junction bases not matched to a gene: 7. The germline V gene encodes CDR1 MNHNS and CDR2 SASEGT.